A selection of T cell receptor beta chains follows, all from one sample in a study of vaccination and CD4 T cells after COVID-19. These receptors have no known antigen. TCRdb reanalysed the PCR reads using MiXCR and keeps one entry per CDR3 protein. This table has 8,000 to 10,000 distinct CDR3 sequences, around two thirds appearing once. Sequenced: CD4+ T cells from blood, cultured in vitro. The receptors were gathered from a human donor who had recovered from COVID-19. Each CDR3 is given without its conserved first and last residue. The order of the fields is J gene, CDR3 length, V gene, CDR3 protein.

J: TRBJ2-7; length: 12; V: TRBV5-8; CDR3: ASSRRASSYEQY
J: TRBJ2-1; length: 14; V: TRBV27; CDR3: ASTPLGQGGPNEQF
J: TRBJ1-5; length: 13; V: TRBV5-5; CDR3: ASSSTGGRNQPQH
J: TRBJ2-3; length: 10; V: TRBV20-1; CDR3: SAKRGTDTQY
J: TRBJ1-6; length: 12; V: TRBV2; CDR3: ASKGVAGGSPLH
J: TRBJ1-5; length: 13; V: TRBV6-5; CDR3: ASNYRGNSNQPQH
J: TRBJ1-1; length: 9; V: TRBV28; CDR3: ASSPTGGAF
J: TRBJ1-1; length: 12; V: TRBV5-4; CDR3: ASSFRDRNTEAF
J: TRBJ2-3; length: 16; V: TRBV4-1; CDR3: ASSQEPPGRRNYDTQY
J: TRBJ1-6; length: 16; V: TRBV5-1; CDR3: ASMEGTGLRSYNSPLH
J: TRBJ1-1; length: 14; V: TRBV28; CDR3: ASLPPGDWKNTEAF
J: TRBJ2-5; length: 16; V: TRBV7-9; CDR3: ASSLGAAPQGYQETQY
J: TRBJ1-6; length: 16; V: TRBV10-1; CDR3: ASSPDWSRGSYNSPLH
J: TRBJ1-5; length: 13; V: TRBV10-3; CDR3: AISAQGSSNQPQH
J: TRBJ2-1; length: 12; V: TRBV2; CDR3: ASRNGLYYNEQF
J: TRBJ2-3; length: 13; V: TRBV2; CDR3: ASSQTRQTTDTQY
J: TRBJ2-7; length: 17; V: TRBV5-1; CDR3: ASSLGTGTGGVKSYEQY
J: TRBJ2-1; length: 14; V: TRBV20-1; CDR3: SAPKGSLSSYNEQF
J: TRBJ2-7; length: 11; V: TRBV12-3/TRBV12-4; CDR3: ASTIDRGGEQY
J: TRBJ2-1; length: 12; V: TRBV20-1; CDR3: SANKGKGYNEQF
J: TRBJ1-2; length: 13; V: TRBV19; CDR3: ASSVDRTRNYGYT
J: TRBJ1-2; length: 11; V: TRBV25-1; CDR3: ASSDRQEYGYT
J: TRBJ1-5; length: 11; V: TRBV7-2; CDR3: ASSLRGAQAQH
J: TRBJ1-1; length: 14; V: TRBV12-3/TRBV12-4; CDR3: ASSFTRDRAVTEAF
J: TRBJ2-7; length: 19; V: TRBV23-1; CDR3: ASSQLWGTGRIAESTYEQY
J: TRBJ2-7; length: 13; V: TRBV5-1; CDR3: ASSPAPDQYYEQY
J: TRBJ2-5; length: 11; V: TRBV2; CDR3: ATVQGSGETQY
J: TRBJ2-7; length: 13; V: TRBV11-1; CDR3: ASGNNIGSTYEQY